This record concerns one TCR beta chain sequence. These data are taken from a study of blood T cell repertoires in COVID-19. Overall study context: Nucleic acid was either cDNA or gDNA, and it came from T cells, B-cell-depleted T cells, or PBMCs.

V shed 0 bases, J shed 2 bases, and the junction held 1 base outside the gene matches. Germline V CDR1 and CDR2: MNHEY, SVGEGT. This CDR3 spans 14 amino acids. TCRdb's copy holds only in-frame clones and misses some; the assay was immunoSEQ multiplex PCR. The data show approximately 110,000 clones, just under 90% seen once. The chain combines TRBV6-2 or TRBV6-3 with TRBJ2-7; 7 bases agree with TRBD1. The source material was peripheral blood. The TCR originated in a woman aged 45-65 years with acute or convalescent COVID-19. The CDR3 region is CASSYSTGPYEQYF. DNA for the CDR3: TGTGCCAGCAGTTACTCGACAGGGCCCTACGAGCAGTACTTC.